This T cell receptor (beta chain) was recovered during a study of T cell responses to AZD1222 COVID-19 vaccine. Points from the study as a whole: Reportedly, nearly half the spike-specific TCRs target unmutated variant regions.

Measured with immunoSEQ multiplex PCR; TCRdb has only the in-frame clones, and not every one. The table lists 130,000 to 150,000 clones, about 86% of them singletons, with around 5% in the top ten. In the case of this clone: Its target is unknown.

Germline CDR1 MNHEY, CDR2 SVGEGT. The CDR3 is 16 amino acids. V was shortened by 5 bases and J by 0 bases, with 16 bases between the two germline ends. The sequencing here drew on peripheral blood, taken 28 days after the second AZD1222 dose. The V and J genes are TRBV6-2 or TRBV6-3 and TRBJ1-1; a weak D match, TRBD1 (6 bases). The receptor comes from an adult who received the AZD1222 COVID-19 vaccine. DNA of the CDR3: TGTGCCAGCAGTAGAACTCCCGGGACACTGAACACTGAAGCTTTCTTT. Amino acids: CASSRTPGTLNTEAFF.